This T cell receptor (beta chain) was identified during a study of T-cell memory formation after mild COVID-19. The overall study: Largely donor-specific sequence clusters came from a couple of donors.

In regard to this clonotype: Its antigen remains unidentified.

Constant-segment primers and 5'RACE yielded cDNA libraries for TCR alpha and TCR beta, each carrying sample barcodes and UMIs. TCRdb passed the 5' RACE reads through MiXCR, listing each CDR3 protein once. The sample gives a few hundred thousand distinct CDR3 sequences, more than 15% of which show up once; approximately 20% is in the top ten. The V gene lost 5 bases and the J gene lost 4 bases, with 16 bases spanning the gap. CDR1 is SEHNR and CDR2 is FQNEAQ in the germline V gene (reference sequence). The CDR3 loop spans 15 amino acids. General study points: Of the contracting clones, CD4+ ones lay mainly in CM and EM, and CD8+ ones in EMRA.

The chain uses TRBV7-9 and TRBJ2-3; D may be TRBD1 or TRBD2 (5 bases each). This clonotype originated in a man aged 18 to 29 who had mild COVID-19 (a few samples of this study predate the infection). Cell type and time point are not known. The sequencing sample was made of PBMCs or a T cell subset sorted from them (not recorded which). The chain's CDR3 is CASSRGPSGADTQYF. DNA of the CDR3: TGTGCCAGCAGCAGGGGACCATCGGGCGCAGATACGCAGTATTTT.